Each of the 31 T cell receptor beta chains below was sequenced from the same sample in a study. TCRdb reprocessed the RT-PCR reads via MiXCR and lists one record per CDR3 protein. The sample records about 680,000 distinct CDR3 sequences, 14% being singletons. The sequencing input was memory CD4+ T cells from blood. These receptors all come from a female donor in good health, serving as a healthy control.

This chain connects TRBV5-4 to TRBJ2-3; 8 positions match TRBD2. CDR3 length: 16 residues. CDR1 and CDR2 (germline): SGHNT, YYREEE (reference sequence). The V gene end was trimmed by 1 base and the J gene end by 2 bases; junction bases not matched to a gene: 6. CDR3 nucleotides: TGTGCCAGCAGCTTGAACAACGGGGGGGCCACAGATACGCAGTATTTT. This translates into CASSLNNGGATDTQYF.

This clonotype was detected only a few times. The CDR3 protein is CASSRGEPYGYTF. As DNA, the CDR3 is TGTGCCAGCAGTAGAGGGGAACCCTATGGCTACACCTTC. The gene calls are TRBV28 and TRBJ1-2, with D possibly being TRBD1 (5 bases). The CDR3 spans 13 residues. Trimming stripped 5 bases from V and 4 bases from J, with 11 bases between. The germline V gene has CDR1 MDHEN and CDR2 SYDVKM.

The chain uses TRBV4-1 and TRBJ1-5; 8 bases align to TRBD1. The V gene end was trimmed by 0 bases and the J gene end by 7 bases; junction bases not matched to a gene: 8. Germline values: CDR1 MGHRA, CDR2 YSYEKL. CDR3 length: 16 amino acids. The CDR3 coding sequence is TGCGCCAGCAGCCAAGAAGTTGGAGGACAGGGACAGCCCCAGCATTTT. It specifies CASSQEVGGQGQPQHF.

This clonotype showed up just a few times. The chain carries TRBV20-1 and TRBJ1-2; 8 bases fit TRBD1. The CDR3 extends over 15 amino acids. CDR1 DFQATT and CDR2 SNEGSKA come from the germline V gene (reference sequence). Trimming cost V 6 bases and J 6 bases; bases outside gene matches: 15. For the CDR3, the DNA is TGCAGTGCCCTAAACCCCACAGGGGGGGGGGATGGCTACACCTTC. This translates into CSALNPTGGGDGYTF.

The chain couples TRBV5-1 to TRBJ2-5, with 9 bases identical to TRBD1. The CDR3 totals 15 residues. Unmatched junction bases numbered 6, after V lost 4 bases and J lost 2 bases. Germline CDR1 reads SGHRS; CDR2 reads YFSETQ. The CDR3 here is CASSRGQGPQETQYF. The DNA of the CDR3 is TGCGCCAGCAGCCGGGGACAGGGCCCGCAAGAGACCCAGTACTTC.

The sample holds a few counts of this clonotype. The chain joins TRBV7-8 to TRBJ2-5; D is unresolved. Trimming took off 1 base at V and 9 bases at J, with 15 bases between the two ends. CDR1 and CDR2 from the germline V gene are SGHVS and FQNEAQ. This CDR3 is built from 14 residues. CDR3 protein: CASSLEAPPGSQYF. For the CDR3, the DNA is TGTGCCAGCAGCTTAGAGGCTCCTCCCGGGTCCCAGTACTTC.

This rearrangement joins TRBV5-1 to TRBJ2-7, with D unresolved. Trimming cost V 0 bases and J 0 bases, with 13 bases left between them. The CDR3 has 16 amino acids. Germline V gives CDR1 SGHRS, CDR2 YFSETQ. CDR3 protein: CASSLVGGLSSYEQYF. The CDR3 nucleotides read TGCGCCAGCAGCTTGGTGGGCGGATTGAGCTCCTACGAGCAGTACTTC.

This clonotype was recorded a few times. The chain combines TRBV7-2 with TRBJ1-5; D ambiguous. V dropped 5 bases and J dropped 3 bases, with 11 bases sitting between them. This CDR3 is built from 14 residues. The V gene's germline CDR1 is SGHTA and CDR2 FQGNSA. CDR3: CASSRTYLNQPQHF. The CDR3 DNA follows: TGTGCCAGCAGCCGGACCTATCTCAATCAGCCCCAGCATTTT.

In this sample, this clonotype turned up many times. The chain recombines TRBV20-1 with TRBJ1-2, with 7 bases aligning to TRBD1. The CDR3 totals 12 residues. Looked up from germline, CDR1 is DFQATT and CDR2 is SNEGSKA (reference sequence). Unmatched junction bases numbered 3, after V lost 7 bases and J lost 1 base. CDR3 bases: TGCAGTGGGGGGACAGTTAACTATGGCTACACCTTC. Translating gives CSGGTVNYGYTF.

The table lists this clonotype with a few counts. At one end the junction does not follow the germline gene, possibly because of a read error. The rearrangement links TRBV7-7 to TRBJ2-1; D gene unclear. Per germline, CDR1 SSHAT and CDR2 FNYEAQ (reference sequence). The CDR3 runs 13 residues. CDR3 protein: CASSSGPVNEQFF. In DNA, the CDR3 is TGTGCTAGCAGCTCCGGGCCGGTTAATGAGCAGTTCTTC.

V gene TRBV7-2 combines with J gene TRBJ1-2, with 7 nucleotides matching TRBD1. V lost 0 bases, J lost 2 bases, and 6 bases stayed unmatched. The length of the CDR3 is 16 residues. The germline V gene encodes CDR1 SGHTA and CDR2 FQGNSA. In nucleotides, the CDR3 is TGTGCCAGCAGCTTAGCTTATCCGGGACAGAACTATGGCTACACCTTC. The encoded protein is CASSLAYPGQNYGYTF.

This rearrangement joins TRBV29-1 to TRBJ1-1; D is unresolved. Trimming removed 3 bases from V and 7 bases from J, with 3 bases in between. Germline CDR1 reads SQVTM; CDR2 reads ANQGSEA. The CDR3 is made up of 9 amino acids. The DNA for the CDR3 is TGCAGCGTTGACGGTGAAGCTTTCTTT. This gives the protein CSVDGEAFF. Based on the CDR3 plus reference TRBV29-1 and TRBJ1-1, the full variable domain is SAVISQKPSRDICQRGTSLTIQCQVDSQVTMMFWYRQQPGQSLTLIATANQGSEATYESGFVIDKFPISRPNLTFSTLTVSNMSPEDSSIYLCSVDGEAFFGQGTRLTVV.

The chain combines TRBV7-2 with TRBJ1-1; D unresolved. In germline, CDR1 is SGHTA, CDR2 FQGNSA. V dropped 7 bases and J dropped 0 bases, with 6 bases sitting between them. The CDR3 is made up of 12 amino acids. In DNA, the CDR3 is TGTGCCAGCACCCTGGTGAACACTGAAGCTTTCTTT. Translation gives CASTLVNTEAFF.

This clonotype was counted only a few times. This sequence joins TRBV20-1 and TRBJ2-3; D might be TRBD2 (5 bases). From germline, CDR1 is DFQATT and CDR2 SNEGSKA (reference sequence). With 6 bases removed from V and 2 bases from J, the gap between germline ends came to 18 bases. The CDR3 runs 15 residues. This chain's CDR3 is CSAPPSTTYTDTQYF. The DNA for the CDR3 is TGCAGTGCGCCTCCTAGCACAACCTACACAGATACGCAGTATTTT.

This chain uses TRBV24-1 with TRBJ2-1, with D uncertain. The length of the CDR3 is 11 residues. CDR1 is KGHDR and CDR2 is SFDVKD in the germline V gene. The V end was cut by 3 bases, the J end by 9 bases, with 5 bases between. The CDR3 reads CATSDIGEQFF. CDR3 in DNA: TGTGCCACCAGTGATATAGGTGAGCAGTTCTTC.

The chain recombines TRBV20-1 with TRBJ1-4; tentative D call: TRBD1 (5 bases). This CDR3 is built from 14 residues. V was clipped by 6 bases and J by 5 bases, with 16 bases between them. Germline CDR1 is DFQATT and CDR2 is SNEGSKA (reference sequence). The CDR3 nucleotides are TGCAGTGCCCCCCGGGCGGGGGGGAATGAAAAACTGTTTTTT. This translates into CSAPRAGGNEKLFF.

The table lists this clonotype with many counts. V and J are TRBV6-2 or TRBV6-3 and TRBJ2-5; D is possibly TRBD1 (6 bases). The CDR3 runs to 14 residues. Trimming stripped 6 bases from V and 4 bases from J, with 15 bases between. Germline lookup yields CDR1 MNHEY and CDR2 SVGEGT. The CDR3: CASSPRLGGETQYF. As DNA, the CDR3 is TGTGCCAGCAGCCCCCGGCTAGGGGGAGAGACCCAGTACTTC.

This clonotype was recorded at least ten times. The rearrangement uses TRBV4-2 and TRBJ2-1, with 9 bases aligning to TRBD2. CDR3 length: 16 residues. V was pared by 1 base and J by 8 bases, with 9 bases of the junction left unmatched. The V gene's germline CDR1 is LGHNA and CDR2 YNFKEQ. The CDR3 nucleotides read TGTGCCAGCAGCCAAGTGCGACTAGCGGACGTCGATGAGCAGTTCTTC. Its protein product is CASSQVRLADVDEQFF.

The CDR3 here is CASSTIQGYSTQQYF. The DNA for the CDR3 is TGTGCCAGCAGTACTATACAGGGGTACAGTACGCAGCAGTACTTC. This chain uses TRBV12-3 or TRBV12-4 with TRBJ2-7; TRBD1 aligns across 7 bases. This CDR3 contains 15 residues. With V trimmed by 5 bases and J by 8 bases, 15 bases remained unmatched.

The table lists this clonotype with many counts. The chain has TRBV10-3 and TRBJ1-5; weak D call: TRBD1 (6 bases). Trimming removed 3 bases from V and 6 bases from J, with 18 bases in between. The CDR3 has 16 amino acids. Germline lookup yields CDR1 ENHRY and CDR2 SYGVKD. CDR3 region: CAISEGGRTLGQPQHF. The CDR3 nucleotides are TGTGCCATCAGTGAAGGGGGACGGACCCTTGGTCAGCCCCAGCATTTT.

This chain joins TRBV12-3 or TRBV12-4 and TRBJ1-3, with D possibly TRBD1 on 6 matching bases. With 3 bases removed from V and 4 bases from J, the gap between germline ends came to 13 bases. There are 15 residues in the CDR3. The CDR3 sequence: CASSLGGAEGNTIYF. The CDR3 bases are TGTGCCAGCAGTTTGGGGGGGGCGGAGGGAAACACCATATATTTT.

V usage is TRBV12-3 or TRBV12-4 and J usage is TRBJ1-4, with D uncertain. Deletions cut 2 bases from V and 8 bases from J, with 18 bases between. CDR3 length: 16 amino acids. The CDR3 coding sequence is TGTGCCAGCAGTTTATATGGCCGGGTCTTAGGAGAAAAACTGTTTTTT. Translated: CASSLYGRVLGEKLFF.

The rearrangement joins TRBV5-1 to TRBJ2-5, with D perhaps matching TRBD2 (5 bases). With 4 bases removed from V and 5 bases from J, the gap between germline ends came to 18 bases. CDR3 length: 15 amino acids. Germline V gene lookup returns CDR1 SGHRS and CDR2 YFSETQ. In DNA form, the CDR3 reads TGCGCCAGCAGCCCCGGAGCGGCGGGTGGGGAGACCCAGTACTTC. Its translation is CASSPGAAGGETQYF. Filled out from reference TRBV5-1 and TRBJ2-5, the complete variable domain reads KAGVTQTPRYLIKTRGQQVTLSCSPISGHRSVSWYQQTPGQGLQFLFEYFSETQRNKGNFPGRFSGRQFSNSRSEMNVSTLELGDSALYLCASSPGAAGGETQYFGPGTRLLVL.

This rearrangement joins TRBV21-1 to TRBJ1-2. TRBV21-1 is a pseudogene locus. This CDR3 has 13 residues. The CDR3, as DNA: TGTGGCAGCAGCTTAGCAGGCGGCTATGGCTACACCTTC. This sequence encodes CGSSLAGGYGYTF.

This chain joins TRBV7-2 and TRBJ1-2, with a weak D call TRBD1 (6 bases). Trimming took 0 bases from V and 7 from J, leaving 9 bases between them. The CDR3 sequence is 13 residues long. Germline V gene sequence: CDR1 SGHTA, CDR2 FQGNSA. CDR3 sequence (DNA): TGTGCCAGCAGCTTAGCCAGGGGCAGTGGCTACACCTTC. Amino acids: CASSLARGSGYTF.

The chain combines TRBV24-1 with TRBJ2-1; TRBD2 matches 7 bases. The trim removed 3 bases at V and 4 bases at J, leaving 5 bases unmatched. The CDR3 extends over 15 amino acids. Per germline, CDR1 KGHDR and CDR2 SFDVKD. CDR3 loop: CATSDELARYNEQFF. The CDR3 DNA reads TGTGCCACCAGTGATGAACTAGCGAGATACAATGAGCAGTTCTTC.

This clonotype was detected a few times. The CDR3 region is CASSSDSTGLSYF. The CDR3 region has the DNA TGTGCCAGCAGCTCTGATTCTACAGGGCTTTCTTACTTC. The chain couples TRBV7-3 to TRBJ2-7; the D gene is possibly TRBD1 (6 bases). The germline CDR1 and CDR2 sequences are SGHTA and FQGTGA. The CDR3 length is 13 residues. V lost 4 bases and J 13 bases, leaving 20 bases between the germline ends.

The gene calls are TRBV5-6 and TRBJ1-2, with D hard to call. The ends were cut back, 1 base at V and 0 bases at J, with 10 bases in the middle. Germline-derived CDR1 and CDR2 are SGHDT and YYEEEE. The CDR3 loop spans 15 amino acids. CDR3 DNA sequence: TGTGCCAGCAGCTTGTACACACCAGCTAACTATGGCTACACCTTC. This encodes CASSLYTPANYGYTF.

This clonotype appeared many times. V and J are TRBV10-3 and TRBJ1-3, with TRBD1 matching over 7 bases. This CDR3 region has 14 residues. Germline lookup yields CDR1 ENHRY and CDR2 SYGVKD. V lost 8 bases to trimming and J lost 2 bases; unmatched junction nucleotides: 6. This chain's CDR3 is CAISGTEPGNTIYF. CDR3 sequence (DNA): TGTGCCATCTCCGGGACAGAACCTGGAAACACCATATATTTT.

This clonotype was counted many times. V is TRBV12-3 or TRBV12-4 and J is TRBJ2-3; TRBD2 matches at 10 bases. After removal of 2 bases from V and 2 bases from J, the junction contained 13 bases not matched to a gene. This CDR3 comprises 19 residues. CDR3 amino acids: CASSLNAGLASHTTDTQYF. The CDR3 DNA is TGTGCCAGCAGTTTAAATGCGGGACTAGCGTCGCATACCACAGATACGCAGTATTTT.

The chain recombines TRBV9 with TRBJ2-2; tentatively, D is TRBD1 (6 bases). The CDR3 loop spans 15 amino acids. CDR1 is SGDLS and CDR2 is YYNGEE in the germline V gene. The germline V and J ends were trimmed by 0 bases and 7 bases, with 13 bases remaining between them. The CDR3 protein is CASSVDRDFDGELFF. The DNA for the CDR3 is TGTGCCAGCAGCGTAGACAGGGATTTTGACGGGGAGCTGTTTTTT.